This record concerns one TCR beta chain sequence. This clone's antigen is unknown. Base qualities are not recorded, but no much larger clone differs from it by a single base. The data belong to a study of OX40 agonist ivuxolimab in advanced cancers. Turning to the overall study: Ivuxolimab was an agonistic, fully human IgG2 monoclonal antibody directed against OX40 (CD134), a costimulatory receptor. Intravenous ivuxolimab was administered to patients every 2 weeks at six dose levels: 0.01, 0.1, 0.3, 1.5, 3 and 10 mg/kg. Of the approximately 54 dose-escalation patients, hepatocellular carcinoma was present in roughly 19, melanoma in approximately 15, renal cell carcinoma in 9 and head and neck cancer in 9. The dose-escalation cohort was roughly 87% male with a mean age of about 60 years, ranging from roughly 20 to 80. Patients were allowed to have had prior anti-PD-1, anti-PD-L1 or anti-CTLA-4 therapy, and approximately 41% of the dose-escalation patients had previously received checkpoint inhibitors. Partial responses were achieved by three dose-escalation patients, of whom one had hepatocellular carcinoma and two had cutaneous melanoma. The purpose of peripheral TCRbeta sequencing was to test whether ivuxolimab changed TCR sequence diversity and led to clonal T-cell expansion. The paper reports the monotherapy dose-escalation portion (N of about 52 patients) of the phase I ivuxolimab trial.

In the germline V gene, CDR1 corresponds to SQVTM and CDR2 to ANQGSEA. The germline V and J ends show losses of 6 bases and 6 bases respectively, and no gene match explains 8 bases of the junction. The CDR3 runs 12 residues from the cysteine to the phenylalanine. The read is trimmed to its CDR3 DNA, 36 bases read in frame from base 1. Patients with a history of autoimmune disease or receiving systemic immunosuppression were excluded from the trial. Peripheral blood for TCR sequencing was drawn from every dose cohort at baseline, at cycle 4 day 1 and at cycle 7 day 1. The samples were drawn from a first-in-human, open-label, multicenter phase I dose-escalation trial of ivuxolimab. Adults with locally advanced or metastatic head and neck squamous cell, hepatocellular, melanoma or renal cell carcinoma were enrolled in the trial. Before TCR sequencing, CD4+ T cells and CD8+ T cells from peripheral blood were sorted into separate populations.

To sequence the TCRbeta CDR3 region, genomic DNA was isolated from the sorted cells. TCRbeta CDR3 regions were sequenced using the immunoSEQ Assay. TCRdb mirrors the immuneACCESS table, restricted to in-frame sequences. Some clones are absent from its copies; in checked studies, under half trace to an unresolved V gene, and the reason for the others is unknown. In all, the sample holds some 50,000 clones, and just under 95% of those were seen once. 11% of the sample belongs to the ten largest clones. The research as a whole found: In the 0.1-3.0 mg/kg groups, partial responders were among the patients with the lowest normalized peripheral clonal expansion, particularly in CD8+ T cells. At doses from 0.1 to 3.0 mg/kg, clonal expansion was seen in both CD4+ and CD8+ blood T cells between baseline and week 6. Which antigens the clonally expanded peripheral T cells were specific for was not determined. Low levels of normalized T-cell clonal expansion were also seen in some patients who did not respond. After ivuxolimab, expanded clones were on average more numerous among CD8+ T cells than among CD4+ T cells.

Recombination connected TRBV29-1 to TRBJ2-7; 7 nucleotides in the junction match TRBD1. The sample in question was CD4+ or CD8+ T cells sorted from blood, obtained in a trial of the OX40 agonist ivuxolimab. The TCR was taken from an adult with an advanced solid tumor such as melanoma, head and neck, liver or kidney cancer. The CDR3 here reads CSVRTTGVEQYF. The DNA reads as follows: TGCAGCGTACGCACTACAGGGGTCGAGCAGTACTTC.